The clone carrying this T cell receptor (beta chain) was observed a few times. MiXCR, run by TCRdb on the RT-PCR reads, gives a single entry per CDR3 protein. Here the sample spans fewer than 800,000 distinct CDR3 sequences, about 14% being singletons. CDR1 and CDR2 from the germline V gene are MNHEY and SMNVEV (reference sequence). With 5 bases clipped from V and 3 bases from J, the junction kept 13 bases outside the gene matches. The CDR3 is 18 amino acids. The sequenced sample was memory CD4+ T cells from blood. The chain combines TRBV27 with TRBJ2-7; TRBD2 matches at 13 bases. This receptor was taken from a female donor in good health, serving as a healthy control. The DNA for the CDR3 is TGTGCCAGCAGTCCCCGCGGACTAGCGGGAGTAATGGTCTACGAGCAGTACTTC. It yields the protein CASSPRGLAGVMVYEQYF.